Described below is a single T cell receptor (beta chain) sequence and its context. The antigen is not known. This record comes from a study of T cell responses to AZD1222 COVID-19 vaccine. Study-level results: Targets within unmutated variant regions were reportedly found for nearly half of spike-specific TCRs. Most donors were white British, females outnumbered males, and clonal diversity was possibly underestimated. Two AZD1222 administrations were followed by greater Spike-specific TCR breadth and depth.

The CDR3 totals 15 residues. Germline CDR1 reads MDHEN; CDR2 reads SYDVKM. V lost 6 bases, J lost 0 bases, and 4 bases stayed unmatched. Assay: immunoSEQ multiplex PCR; the TCRdb copy retains only in-frame clones and omits some. There are about 97,000 clones in the sample; nearly 90% occur only once, and less than 3% lies in the top ten. The receptor's source is an adult in good health. This chain joins TRBV28 and TRBJ2-1; 8 nucleotides agree with TRBD2. The sample consisted of peripheral blood, taken on day 0 of AZD1222 vaccination. This CDR3 is CASRAGTSSYNEQFF. The CDR3 DNA reads as TGTGCCAGCAGGGCCGGGACTAGCTCCTACAATGAGCAGTTCTTC.